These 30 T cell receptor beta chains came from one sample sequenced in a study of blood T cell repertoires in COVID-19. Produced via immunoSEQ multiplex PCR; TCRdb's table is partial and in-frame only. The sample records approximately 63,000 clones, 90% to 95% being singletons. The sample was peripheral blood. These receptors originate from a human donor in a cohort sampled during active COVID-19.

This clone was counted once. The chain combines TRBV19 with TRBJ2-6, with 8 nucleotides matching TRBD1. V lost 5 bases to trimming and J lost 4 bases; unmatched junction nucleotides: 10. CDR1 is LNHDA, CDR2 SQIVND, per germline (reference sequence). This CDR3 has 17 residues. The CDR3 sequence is CASSQWTGTPGANVLTF. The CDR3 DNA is TGTGCCAGTAGTCAATGGACAGGGACTCCAGGGGCCAACGTCCTGACTTTC.

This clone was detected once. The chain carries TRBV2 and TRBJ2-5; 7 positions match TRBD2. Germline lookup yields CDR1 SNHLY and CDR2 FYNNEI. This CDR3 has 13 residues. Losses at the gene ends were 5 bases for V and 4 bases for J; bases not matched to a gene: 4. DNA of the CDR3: TGTGCCAGCAGTAGGAGCGGGGTAGAGACCCAGTACTTC. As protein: CASSRSGVETQYF.

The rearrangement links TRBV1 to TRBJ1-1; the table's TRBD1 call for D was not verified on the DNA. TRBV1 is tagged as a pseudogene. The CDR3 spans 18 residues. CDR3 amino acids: CTSSQYPGPLIRFTEAFF. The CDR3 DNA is TGCACCAGCAGCCAATATCCAGGGCCTTTAATTAGGTTCACTGAAGCTTTCTTT.

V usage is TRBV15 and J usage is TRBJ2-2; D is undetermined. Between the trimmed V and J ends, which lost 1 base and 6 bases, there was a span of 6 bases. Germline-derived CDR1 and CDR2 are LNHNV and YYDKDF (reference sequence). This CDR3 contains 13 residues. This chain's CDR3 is CATSRVPSGELFF. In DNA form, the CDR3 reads TGTGCCACCAGCAGAGTCCCATCCGGGGAGCTGTTTTTT.

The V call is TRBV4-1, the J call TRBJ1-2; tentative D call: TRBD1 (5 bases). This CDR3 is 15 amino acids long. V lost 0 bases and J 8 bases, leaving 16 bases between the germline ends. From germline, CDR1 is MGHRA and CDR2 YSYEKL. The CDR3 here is CASSQDRSGSIGYTF. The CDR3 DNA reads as TGCGCCAGCAGCCAAGATCGGTCAGGGTCGATAGGCTACACCTTC.

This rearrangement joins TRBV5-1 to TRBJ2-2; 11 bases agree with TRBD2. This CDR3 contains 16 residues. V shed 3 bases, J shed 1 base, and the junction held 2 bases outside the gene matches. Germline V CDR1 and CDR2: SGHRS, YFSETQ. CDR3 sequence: CASSYGLAGNTGELFF. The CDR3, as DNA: TGCGCCAGCAGCTACGGACTAGCGGGGAACACCGGGGAGCTGTTTTTT.

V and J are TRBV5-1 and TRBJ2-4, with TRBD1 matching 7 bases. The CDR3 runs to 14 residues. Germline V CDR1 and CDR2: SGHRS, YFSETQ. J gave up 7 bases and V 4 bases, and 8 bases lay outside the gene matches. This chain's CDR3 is CASSVGTRGNIQYF. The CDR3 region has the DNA TGCGCCAGCAGCGTAGGGACCAGGGGGAACATTCAGTACTTC.

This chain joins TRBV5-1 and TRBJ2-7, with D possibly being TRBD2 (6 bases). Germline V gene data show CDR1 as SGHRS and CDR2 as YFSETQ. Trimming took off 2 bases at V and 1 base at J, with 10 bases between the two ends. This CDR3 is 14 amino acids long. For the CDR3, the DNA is TGCGCCAGCAGCTTCGGGGGAGATTCCTACGAGCAGTACTTC. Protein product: CASSFGGDSYEQYF.

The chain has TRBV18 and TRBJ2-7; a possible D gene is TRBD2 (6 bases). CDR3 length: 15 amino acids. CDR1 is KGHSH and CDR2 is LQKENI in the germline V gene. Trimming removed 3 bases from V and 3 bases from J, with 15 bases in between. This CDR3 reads CASSPERGFGYEQYF. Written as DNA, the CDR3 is TGTGCCAGCTCACCTGAACGGGGGTTTGGCTACGAGCAGTACTTC. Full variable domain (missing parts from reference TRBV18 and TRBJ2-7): NAGVMQNPRHLVRRRGQEARLRCSPMKGHSHVYWYRQLPEEGLKFMVYLQKENIIDESGMPKERFSAEFPKEGPSILRIQQVVRGDSAAYFCASSPERGFGYEQYFGPGTRLTVT.

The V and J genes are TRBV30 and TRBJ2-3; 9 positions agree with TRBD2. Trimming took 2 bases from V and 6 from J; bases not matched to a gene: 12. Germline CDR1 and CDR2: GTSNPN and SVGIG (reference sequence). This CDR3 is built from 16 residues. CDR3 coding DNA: TGTGCCTGGAGTCCCGCGACTAGCGGAGGGGAGGATACGCAGTATTTT. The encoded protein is CAWSPATSGGEDTQYF.

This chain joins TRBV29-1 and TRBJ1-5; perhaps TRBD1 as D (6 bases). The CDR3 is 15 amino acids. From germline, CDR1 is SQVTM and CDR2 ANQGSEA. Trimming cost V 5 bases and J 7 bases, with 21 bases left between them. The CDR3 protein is CSVRLWAGEGQPQHF. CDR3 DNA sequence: TGCAGCGTTCGCCTCTGGGCAGGGGAGGGCCAGCCCCAGCATTTT.

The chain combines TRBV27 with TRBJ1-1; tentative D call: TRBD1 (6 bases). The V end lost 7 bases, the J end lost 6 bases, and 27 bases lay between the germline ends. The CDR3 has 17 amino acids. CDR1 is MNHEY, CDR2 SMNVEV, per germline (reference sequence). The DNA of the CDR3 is TGTGCCAGCAAAAAGGACCGGCAAAGGGGGGGAGGCCCTGAAGCTTTCTTT. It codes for CASKKDRQRGGGPEAFF.

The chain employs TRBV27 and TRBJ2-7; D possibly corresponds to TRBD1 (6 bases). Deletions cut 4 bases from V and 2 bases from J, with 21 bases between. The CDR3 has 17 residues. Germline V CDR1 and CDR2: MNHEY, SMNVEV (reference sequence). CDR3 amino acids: CASSSPHGGNGAYEQYF. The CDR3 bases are TGTGCCAGCAGTTCTCCTCATGGGGGCAACGGGGCCTACGAGCAGTACTTC.

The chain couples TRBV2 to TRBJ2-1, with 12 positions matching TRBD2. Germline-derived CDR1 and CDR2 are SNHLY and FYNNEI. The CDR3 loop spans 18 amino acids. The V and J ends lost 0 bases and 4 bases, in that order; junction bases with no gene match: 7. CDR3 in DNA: TGTGCCAGCAGTGAAGCGCTTCGGCTAGCGGGGGGGTACAATGAGCAGTTCTTC. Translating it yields CASSEALRLAGGYNEQFF. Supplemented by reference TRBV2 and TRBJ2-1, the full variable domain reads EPEVTQTPSHQVTQMGQEVILRCVPISNHLYFYWYRQILGQKVEFLVSFYNNEISEKSEIFDDQFSVERPDGSNFTLKIRSTKLEDSAMYFCASSEALRLAGGYNEQFFGPGTRLTVL.

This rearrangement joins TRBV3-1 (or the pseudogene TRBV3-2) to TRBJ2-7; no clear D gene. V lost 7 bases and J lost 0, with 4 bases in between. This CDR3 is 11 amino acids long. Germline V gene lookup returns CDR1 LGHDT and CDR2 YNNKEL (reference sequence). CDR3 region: CASTNSYEQYF. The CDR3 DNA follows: TGTGCCAGCACCAACTCCTACGAGCAGTACTTC.

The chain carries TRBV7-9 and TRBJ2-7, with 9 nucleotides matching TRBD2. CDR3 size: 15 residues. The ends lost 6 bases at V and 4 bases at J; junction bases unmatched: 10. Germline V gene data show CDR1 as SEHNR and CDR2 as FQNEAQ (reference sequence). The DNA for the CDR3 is TGTGCCAGCAGTGGAGAAAGTAGCGGGGGATACGAGCAGTACTTC. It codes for CASSGESSGGYEQYF.

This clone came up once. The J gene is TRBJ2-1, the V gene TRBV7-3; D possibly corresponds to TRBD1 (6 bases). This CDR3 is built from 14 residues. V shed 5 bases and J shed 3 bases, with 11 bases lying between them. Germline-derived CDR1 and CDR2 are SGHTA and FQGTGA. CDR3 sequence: CASSPRTVYNEQFF. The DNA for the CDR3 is TGTGCCAGCAGCCCTCGGACAGTCTACAATGAGCAGTTCTTC.

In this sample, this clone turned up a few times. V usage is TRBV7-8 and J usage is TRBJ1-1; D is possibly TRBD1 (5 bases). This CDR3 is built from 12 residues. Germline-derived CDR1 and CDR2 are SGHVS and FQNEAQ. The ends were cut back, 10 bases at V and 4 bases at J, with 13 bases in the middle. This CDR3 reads CATTTAGTEAFF. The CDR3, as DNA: TGTGCCACCACGACAGCCGGCACTGAAGCTTTCTTT.

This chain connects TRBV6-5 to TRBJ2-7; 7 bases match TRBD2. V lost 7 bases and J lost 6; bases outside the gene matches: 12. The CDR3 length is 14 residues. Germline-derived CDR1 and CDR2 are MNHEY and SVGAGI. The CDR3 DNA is TGTGCCAGCACCTTCCGGGGGGAAAGGTCCGAGCAGTACTTC. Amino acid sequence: CASTFRGERSEQYF.

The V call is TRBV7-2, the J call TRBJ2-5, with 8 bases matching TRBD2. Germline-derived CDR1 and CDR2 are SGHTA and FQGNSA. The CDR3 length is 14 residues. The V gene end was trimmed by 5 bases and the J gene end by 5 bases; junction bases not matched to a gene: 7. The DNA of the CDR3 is TGTGCCAGCAGCCGCGGGGGGCGCCCGGAGACCCAGTACTTC. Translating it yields CASSRGGRPETQYF.

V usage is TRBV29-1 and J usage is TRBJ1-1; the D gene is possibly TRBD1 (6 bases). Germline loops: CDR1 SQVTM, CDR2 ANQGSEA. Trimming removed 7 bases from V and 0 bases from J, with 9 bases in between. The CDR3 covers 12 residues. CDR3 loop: CSGYRVNTEAFF. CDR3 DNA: TGCAGCGGGTACAGGGTGAACACTGAAGCTTTCTTT.

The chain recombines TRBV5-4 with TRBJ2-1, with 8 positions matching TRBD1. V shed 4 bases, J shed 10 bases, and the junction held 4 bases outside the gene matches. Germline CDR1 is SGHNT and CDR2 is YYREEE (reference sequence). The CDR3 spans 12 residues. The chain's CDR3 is CASSPGTGEQFF. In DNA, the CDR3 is TGTGCCAGCAGCCCTGGGACAGGCGAGCAGTTCTTC.

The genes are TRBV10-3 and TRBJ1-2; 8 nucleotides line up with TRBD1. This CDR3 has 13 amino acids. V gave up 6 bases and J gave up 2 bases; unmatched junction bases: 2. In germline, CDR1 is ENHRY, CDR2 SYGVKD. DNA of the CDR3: TGTGCCATCAGGGACAGGGACAACTATGGCTACACCTTC. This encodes CAIRDRDNYGYTF.

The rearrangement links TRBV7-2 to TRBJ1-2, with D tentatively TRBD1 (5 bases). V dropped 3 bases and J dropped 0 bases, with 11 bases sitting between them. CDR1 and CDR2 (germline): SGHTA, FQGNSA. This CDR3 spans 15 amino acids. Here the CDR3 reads CASSFPRETNYGYTF. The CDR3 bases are TGTGCCAGCAGCTTTCCCAGGGAAACTAACTATGGCTACACCTTC. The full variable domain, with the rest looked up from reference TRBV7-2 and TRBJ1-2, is GAGVSQSPSNKVTEKGKDVELRCDPISGHTALYWYRQSLGQGLEFLIYFQGNSAPDKSGLPSDRFSAERTGGSVSTLTIQRTQQEDSAVYLCASSFPRETNYGYTFGSGTRLTVV.

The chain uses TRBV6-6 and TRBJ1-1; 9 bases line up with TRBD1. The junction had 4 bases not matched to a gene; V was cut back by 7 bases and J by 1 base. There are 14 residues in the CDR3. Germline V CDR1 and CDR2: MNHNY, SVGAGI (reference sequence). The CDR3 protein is CASIPTGGNTEAFF. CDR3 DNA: TGTGCCAGCATTCCGACAGGGGGGAACACTGAAGCTTTCTTT.

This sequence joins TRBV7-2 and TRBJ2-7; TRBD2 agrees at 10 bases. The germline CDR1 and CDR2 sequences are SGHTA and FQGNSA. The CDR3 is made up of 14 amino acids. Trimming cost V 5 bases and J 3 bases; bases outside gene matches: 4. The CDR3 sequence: CASSPRTSGYEQYF. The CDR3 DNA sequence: TGTGCCAGCAGCCCTCGGACTAGCGGCTACGAGCAGTACTTC.

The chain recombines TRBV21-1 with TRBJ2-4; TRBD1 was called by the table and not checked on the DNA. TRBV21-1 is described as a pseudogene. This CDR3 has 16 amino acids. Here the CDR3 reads CADRSPLRLAKNIQYF. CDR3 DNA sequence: TGCGCGGACAGGAGCCCGTTGCGGTTAGCCAAAAACATTCAGTACTTC.

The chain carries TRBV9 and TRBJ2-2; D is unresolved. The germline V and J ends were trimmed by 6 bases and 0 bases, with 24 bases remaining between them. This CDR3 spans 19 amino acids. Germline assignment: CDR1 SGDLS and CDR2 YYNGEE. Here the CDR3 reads CASTPTMRTMAPNTGELFF. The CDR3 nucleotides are TGTGCCAGCACACCCACGATGCGAACTATGGCCCCGAACACCGGGGAGCTGTTTTTT.

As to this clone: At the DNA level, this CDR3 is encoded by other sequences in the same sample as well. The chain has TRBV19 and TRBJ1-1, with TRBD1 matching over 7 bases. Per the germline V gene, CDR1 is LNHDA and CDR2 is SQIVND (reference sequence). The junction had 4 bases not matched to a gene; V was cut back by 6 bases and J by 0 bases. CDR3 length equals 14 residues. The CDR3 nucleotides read TGTGCCAGTAGCCCACAGGGGCTGAACACTGAAGCTTTCTTT. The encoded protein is CASSPQGLNTEAFF.

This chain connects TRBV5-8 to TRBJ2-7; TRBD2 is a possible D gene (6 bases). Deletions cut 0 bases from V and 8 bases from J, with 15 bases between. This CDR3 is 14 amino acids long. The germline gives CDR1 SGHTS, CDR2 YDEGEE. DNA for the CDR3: TGTGCCAGCAGCTTGGGGCCGGGAGACTTCAAGCAGTACTTC. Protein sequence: CASSLGPGDFKQYF. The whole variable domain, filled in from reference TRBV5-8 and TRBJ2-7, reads EAGVTQSPTHLIKTRGQQATLRCSPISGHTSVYWYQQALGLGLQFLLWYDEGEERNRGNFPPRFSGRQFPNYSSELNVNALELEDSALYLCASSLGPGDFKQYFGPGTRLTVT.